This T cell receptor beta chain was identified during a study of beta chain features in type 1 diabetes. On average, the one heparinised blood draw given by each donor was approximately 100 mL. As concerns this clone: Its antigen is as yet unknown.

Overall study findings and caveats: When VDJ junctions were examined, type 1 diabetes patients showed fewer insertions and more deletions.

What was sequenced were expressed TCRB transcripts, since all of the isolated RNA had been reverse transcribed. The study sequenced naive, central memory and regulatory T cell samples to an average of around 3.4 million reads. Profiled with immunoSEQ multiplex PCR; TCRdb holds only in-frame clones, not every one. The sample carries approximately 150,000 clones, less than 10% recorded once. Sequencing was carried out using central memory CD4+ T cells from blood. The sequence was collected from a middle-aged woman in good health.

This CDR3 is CASSPTGGRPYEQYF. The DNA for the CDR3 is TGTGCCAGCAGCCCCACAGGGGGCAGACCCTACGAGCAGTACTTC. The genes are TRBV7-2 and TRBJ2-7; 9 bases line up with TRBD1. V shed 5 bases and J 2 bases; nucleotides not matched to a gene: 7. The CDR3 length is 15 residues. Germline V gives CDR1 SGHTA, CDR2 FQGNSA.